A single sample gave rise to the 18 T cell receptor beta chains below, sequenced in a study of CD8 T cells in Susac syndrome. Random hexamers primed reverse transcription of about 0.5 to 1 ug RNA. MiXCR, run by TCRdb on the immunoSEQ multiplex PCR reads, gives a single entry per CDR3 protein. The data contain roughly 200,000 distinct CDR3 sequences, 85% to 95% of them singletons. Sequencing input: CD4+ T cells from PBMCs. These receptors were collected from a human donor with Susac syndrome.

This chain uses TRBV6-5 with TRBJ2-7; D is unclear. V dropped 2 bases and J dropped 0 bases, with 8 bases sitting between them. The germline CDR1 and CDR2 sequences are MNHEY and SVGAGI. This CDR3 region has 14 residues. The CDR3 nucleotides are TGTGCCAGCAGTTACCGCAGTAGCTCCTACGAGCAGTACTTC. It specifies CASSYRSSSYEQYF.

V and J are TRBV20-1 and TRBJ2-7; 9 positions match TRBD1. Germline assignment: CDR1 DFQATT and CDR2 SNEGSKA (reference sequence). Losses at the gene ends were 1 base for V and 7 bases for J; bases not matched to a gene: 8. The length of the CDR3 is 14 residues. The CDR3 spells CSARVRGQGEEQYF. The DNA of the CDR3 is TGCAGTGCTAGAGTAAGGGGACAGGGCGAAGAGCAGTACTTC.

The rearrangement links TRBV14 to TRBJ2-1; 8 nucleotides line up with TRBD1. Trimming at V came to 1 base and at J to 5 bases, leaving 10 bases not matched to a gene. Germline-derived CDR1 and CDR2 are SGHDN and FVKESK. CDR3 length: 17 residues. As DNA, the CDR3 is TGTGCCAGCAGCCAAGGCCCCAGGGGGCGCAAAAACAATGAGCAGTTCTTC. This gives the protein CASSQGPRGRKNNEQFF.

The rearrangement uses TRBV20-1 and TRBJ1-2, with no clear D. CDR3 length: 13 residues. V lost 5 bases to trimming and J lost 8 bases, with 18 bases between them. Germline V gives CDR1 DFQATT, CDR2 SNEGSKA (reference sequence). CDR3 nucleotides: TGCAGTGCTGTAGAATATCAGGCCGGGGGCTACACCTTC. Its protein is CSAVEYQAGGYTF.

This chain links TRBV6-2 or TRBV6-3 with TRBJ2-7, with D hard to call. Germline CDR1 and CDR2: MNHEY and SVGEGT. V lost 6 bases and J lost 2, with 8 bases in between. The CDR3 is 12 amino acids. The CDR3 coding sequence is TGTGCCAGCAGCGGGCTTCCCTACGAGCAGTACTTC. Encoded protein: CASSGLPYEQYF.

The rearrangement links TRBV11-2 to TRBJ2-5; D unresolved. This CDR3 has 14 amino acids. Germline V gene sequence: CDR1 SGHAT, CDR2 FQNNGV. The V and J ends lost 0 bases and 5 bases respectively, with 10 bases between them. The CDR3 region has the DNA TGTGCCAGCAGCTTAGAGCTCCGTGCGGAGACCCAGTACTTC. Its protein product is CASSLELRAETQYF.

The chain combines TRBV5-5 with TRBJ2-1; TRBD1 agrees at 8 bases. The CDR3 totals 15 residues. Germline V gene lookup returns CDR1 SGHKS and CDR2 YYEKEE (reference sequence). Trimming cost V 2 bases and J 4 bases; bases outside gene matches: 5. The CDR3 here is CASSFRGPPYNEQFF. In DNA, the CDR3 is TGTGCCAGCAGCTTCAGGGGGCCTCCTTACAATGAGCAGTTCTTC.

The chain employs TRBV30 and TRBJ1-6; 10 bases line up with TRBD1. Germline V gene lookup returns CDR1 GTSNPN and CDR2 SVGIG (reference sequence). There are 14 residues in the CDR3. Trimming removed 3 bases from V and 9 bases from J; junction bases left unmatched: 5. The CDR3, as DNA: TGTGCCTGGAGGGGGACAGGGGAGAGTTCACCCCTCCACTTT. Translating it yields CAWRGTGESSPLHF.

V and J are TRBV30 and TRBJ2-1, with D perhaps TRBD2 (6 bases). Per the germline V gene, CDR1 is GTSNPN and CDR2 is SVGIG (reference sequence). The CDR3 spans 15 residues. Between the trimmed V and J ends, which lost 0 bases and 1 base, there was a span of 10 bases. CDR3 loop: CAWSVGSGSYNEQFF. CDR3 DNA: TGTGCCTGGAGTGTGGGTAGCGGTTCCTACAATGAGCAGTTCTTC.

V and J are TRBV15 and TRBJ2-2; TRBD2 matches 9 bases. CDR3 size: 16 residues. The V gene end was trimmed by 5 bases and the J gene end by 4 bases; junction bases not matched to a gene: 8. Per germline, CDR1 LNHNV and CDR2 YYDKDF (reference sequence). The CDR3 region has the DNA TGTGCCACCAGCGAATGGCGGGGGGGCGGCACCGGGGAGCTGTTTTTT. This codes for CATSEWRGGGTGELFF.

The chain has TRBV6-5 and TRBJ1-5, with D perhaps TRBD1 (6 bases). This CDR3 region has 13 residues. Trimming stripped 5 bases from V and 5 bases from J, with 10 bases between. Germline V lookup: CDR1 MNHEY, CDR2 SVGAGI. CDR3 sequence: CASSQQGYQPQHF. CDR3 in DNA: TGTGCCAGCAGTCAACAGGGATATCAGCCCCAGCATTTT.

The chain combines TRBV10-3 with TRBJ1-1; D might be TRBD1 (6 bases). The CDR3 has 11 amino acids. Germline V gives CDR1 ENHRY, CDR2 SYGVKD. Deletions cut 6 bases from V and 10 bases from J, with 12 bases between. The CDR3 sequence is CAIRQDRRAFF. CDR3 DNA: TGTGCCATCAGGCAGGACAGAAGAGCTTTCTTT.

The CDR3 protein is CAVRTSGYNEQFF. DNA of the CDR3: TGTGCAGTTCGGACTAGCGGGTACAATGAGCAGTTCTTC. V and J are TRBV27 and TRBJ2-1; 11 bases line up with TRBD2. This CDR3 has 13 residues. Germline CDR1 reads MNHEY; CDR2 reads SMNVEV (reference sequence).

CDR3 in amino acids: CASSQLEVGTGELFF. CDR3 nucleotides: TGTGCCAGCAGTCAACTAGAAGTAGGCACCGGGGAGCTGTTTTTT. V usage is TRBV6-6 and J usage is TRBJ2-2; D perhaps matches TRBD2 (5 bases). Germline V lookup: CDR1 MNHNY, CDR2 SVGAGI (reference sequence). V dropped 5 bases and J dropped 4 bases, with 14 bases sitting between them. The CDR3 is made up of 15 amino acids.

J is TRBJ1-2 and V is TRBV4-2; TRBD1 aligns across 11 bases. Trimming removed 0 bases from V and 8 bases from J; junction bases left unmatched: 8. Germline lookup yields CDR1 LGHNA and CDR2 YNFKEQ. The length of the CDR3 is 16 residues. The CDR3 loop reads CASSQDRGDRGTGYTF. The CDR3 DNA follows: TGTGCCAGCAGCCAAGATAGAGGGGACAGGGGGACCGGCTACACCTTC.

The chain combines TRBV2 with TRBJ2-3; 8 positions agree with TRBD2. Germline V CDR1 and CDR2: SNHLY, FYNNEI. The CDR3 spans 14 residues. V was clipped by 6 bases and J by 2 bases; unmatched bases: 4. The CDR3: CASSVAGLTDTQYF. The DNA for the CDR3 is TGTGCCAGCAGCGTAGCGGGACTCACAGATACGCAGTATTTT.

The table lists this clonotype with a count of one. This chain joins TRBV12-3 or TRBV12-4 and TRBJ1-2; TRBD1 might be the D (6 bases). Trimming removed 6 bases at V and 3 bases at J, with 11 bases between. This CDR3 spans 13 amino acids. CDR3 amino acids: CASSRTDYYGYTF. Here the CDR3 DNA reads TGTGCCAGCAGCAGGACAGACTACTATGGCTACACCTTC.

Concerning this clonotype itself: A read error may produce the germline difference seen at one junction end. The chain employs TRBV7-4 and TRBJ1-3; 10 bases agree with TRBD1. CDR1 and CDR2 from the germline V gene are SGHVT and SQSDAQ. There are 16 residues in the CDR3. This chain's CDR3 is CASSSLTGGPGNSIYF. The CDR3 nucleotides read TGTGCCAGCAGCTCCCTGACAGGGGGCCCTGGAAACTCCATATATTTT. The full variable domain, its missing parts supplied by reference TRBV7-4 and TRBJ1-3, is GAGVSQSPRYKVAKRGRDVALRCDSISGHVTLYWYRQTLGQGSEVLTYSQSDAQRDKSGRPSGRFSAERPERSVSTLKIQRTEQGDSAVYLCASSSLTGGPGNSIYFGEGSWLTVV.